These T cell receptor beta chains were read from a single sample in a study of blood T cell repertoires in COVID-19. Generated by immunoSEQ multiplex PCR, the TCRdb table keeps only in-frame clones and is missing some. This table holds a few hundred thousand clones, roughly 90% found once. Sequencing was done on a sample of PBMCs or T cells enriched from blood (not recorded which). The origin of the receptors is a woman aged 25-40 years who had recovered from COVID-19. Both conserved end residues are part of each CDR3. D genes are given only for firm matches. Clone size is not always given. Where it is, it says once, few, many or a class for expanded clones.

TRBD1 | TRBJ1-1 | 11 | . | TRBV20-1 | TGCAGTGGAGGGGGACAGGGGTTGGCTTTCTTT | CSGGGQGLAFF
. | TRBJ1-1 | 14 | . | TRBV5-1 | TGCGCCAGCAGCCTAACTTACAGGGTCACTGAAGCTTTCTTT | CASSLTYRVTEAFF
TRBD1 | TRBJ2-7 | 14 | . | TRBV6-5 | TGTGCCAGCAGATCCGGGACAGAAGAACACGAGCAGTACTTC | CASRSGTEEHEQYF
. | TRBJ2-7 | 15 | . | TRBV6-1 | TGTGCCAGCAGTGAGGGTGGGCAGGGATCCTACGAGCAGTACTTC | CASSEGGQGSYEQYF
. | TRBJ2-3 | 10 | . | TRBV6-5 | TGTGCCATCCGGTCCGATACGCAGTATTTT | CAIRSDTQYF
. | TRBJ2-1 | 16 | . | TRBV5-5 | TGTGCCAGCAGCTTAGGCGGGGCTAGCTCCTACAATGAGCAGTTCTTC | CASSLGGASSYNEQFF
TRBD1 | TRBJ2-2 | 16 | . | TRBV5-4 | TGTGCCAGCAGCTCCCAGGGACAGGGGGCTGCCGGGGAGCTGTTTTTT | CASSSQGQGAAGELFF
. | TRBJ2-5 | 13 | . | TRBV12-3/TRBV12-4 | TGTGCCAGCAGTTTAAGGGGGCAAGAGACCCAGTACTTC | CASSLRGQETQYF
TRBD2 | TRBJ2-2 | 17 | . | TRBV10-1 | TGCGCCAGCAGTGGACTAGCGGGGGGGCCGGGAACCGGGGAGCTGTTTTTT | CASSGLAGGPGTGELFF
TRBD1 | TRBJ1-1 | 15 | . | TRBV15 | TGTGCCACCAGCAGAGATCGGACAGGGGGGGATGAAGCTTTCTTT | CATSRDRTGGDEAFF
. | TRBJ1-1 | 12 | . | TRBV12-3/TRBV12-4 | TGTGCCAGCAGTTTAGGCTCTACTGCAGCTTTCTTT | CASSLGSTAAFF
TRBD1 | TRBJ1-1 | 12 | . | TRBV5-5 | TGTGCCAGCAGTCCAGACAGGGTGATGGCTTTCTTT | CASSPDRVMAFF
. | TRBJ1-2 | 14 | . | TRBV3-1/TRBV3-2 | TGTGCCAGCAGCCCCCAACAAGGAGTTTATGGCTACACCTTC | CASSPQQGVYGYTF
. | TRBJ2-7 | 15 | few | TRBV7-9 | TGTGCCAGCAGCTTAGGCTCCGGGATACTTTACGAGCAGTACTTC | CASSLGSGILYEQYF
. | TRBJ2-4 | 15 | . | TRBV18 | TGTGCCAGCTCACCCCCCCAGGGGGCCAAAAACATTCAGTACTTC | CASSPPQGAKNIQYF
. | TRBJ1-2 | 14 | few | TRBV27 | TGTGCCAGCAGACTTCCGGGACTGAACTATGGCTACACCTTC | CASRLPGLNYGYTF
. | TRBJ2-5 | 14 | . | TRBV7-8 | TGTGCCAGCAGCTTCGGGGAGCTCCAAGAGACCCAGTACTTC | CASSFGELQETQYF
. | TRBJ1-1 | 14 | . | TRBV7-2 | TGTGCCAGCAGCCCCCGGTCGAGGGACACTGAAGCTTTCTTT | CASSPRSRDTEAFF
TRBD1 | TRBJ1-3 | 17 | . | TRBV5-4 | TGTGCCAGCAGCTCCGGGACAGGGGTAGGAGCTGGAAACACCATATATTTT | CASSSGTGVGAGNTIYF
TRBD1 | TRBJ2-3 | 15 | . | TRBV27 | TGTGCCAGCAGTCTCCGTTTCAGGGGGCTGGATACGCAGTATTTT | CASSLRFRGLDTQYF
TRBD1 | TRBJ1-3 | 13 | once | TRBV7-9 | TGTGCCAGCAGCAAGGGACAGGGAAACACCATATATTTT | CASSKGQGNTIYF
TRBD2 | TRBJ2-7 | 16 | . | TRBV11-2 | TGTGCCAGCAGCTTAGGATGGCGGGGGGCCTCCTACGAGCAGTACTTC | CASSLGWRGASYEQYF
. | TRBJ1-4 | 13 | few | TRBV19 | TGTGCCAGTAGTCTCTCTAATAATGAAAAACTGTTTTTT | CASSLSNNEKLFF
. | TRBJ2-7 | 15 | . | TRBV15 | TGTGCCACCAGCAGGTTCGGTCACGAGTCCTACGAGCAGTACTTC | CATSRFGHESYEQYF
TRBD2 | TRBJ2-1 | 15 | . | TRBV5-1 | TGCGCCAGCGAAACACTAGCGGCATCCTACAATGAGCAGTTCTTC | CASETLAASYNEQFF
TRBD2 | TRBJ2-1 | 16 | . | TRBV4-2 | TGTGCCAGCAGCCAAGAAGCGGGAGGGCCCGGGAATGAGCAGTTCTTC | CASSQEAGGPGNEQFF
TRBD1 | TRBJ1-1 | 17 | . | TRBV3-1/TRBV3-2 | TGTGCCAGCAGCCCCGGGACAGTGGGGAGGATGAACACTGAAGCTTTCTTT | CASSPGTVGRMNTEAFF
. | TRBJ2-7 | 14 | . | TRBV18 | TGTGCCAGCTCCCGGACGGGACTCCCTTACGAGCAGTACTTC | CASSRTGLPYEQYF
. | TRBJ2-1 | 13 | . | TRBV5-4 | TGTGCCAGCAGCTCCGGGGGAAACAATGAGCAGTTCTTC | CASSSGGNNEQFF
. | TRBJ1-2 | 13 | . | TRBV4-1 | TGCGCCAGCAGCCAAACCGGGAGCTATGGCTACACCTTC | CASSQTGSYGYTF
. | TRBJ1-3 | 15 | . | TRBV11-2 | TGTGCCAGCAGCTTAGACGCAGGGGCTGGAAACACCATATATTTT | CASSLDAGAGNTIYF
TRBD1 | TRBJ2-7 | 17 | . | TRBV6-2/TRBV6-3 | TGTGCCAGCAGTTACTTACCGGGACAGATCATGAACTACGAGCAGTACTTC | CASSYLPGQIMNYEQYF